This T cell receptor (beta chain) is drawn from a study of cytomegalovirus exposure and HLA in healthy donors. It was with 60 Vbeta and 13 Jbeta primers that the PCR ran. Repertoires were generated with immunoSEQ multiplex PCR, while TCRdb's copy carries only in-frame clones and drops some. The sample carries about 140,000 clones, about 80% recorded once. The V and J ends lost 7 bases and 4 bases respectively, with 16 bases between them. The CDR3 covers 15 residues. CDR1 LNHDA and CDR2 SQIVND come from the germline V gene (reference sequence). About this clone: Its antigen is currently unknown.

Study-wide points: The HLA-A and HLA-B alleles of most subjects were reportedly predicted accurately from TCR beta sequences. The study designated fewer than 200 TCR beta chains cytomegalovirus-associated.

Sequences were obtained from PBMCs. This sequence was found in a woman between 40 and 55 years old in good health and CMV-seronegative. This chain links TRBV19 with TRBJ2-2; D is unresolved. DNA of the CDR3: TGTGCCAGTATATCAACACCAGGTAGCACCGGGGAGCTGTTTTTT. Protein product: CASISTPGSTGELFF.